Presented here are 30 T cell receptor beta chains from one specimen sequenced in a study of blood T cell repertoires in COVID-19. The table came from immunoSEQ multiplex PCR; TCRdb's copy has only in-frame clones and leaves some out. This table holds a few hundred thousand clones, about 85% found once. The sequenced material came from peripheral blood. The source is a man younger than 40 who had recovered from COVID-19.

This chain links TRBV7-6 with TRBJ1-5, with 8 bases matching TRBD1. The CDR3 is made up of 15 amino acids. CDR1 is SGHVS and CDR2 is FNYEAQ in the germline V gene. As DNA, the CDR3 is TGTGCAAAAGGACAGGGAAATTGGGCGAGTCAGCCCCAGCATTTT. Translation: CAKGQGNWASQPQHF. Together with reference TRBV7-6 and TRBJ1-5, the CDR3 gives the full variable domain: GAGVSQSPRYKVTKRGQDVALRCDPISGHVSLYWYRQALGQGPEFLTYFNYEAQQDKSGLPNDRFSAERPEGSISTLTIQRTEQRDSAMYRCAKGQGNWASQPQHFGDGTRLSIL.

V and J are TRBV3-1 (or the pseudogene TRBV3-2) and TRBJ1-1; 8 bases are a match to TRBD1. Germline loops: CDR1 LGHDT, CDR2 YNNKEL (reference sequence). J lost 5 bases, V lost 3 bases, and 5 bases had no gene match. The CDR3 has 14 residues. CDR3 amino acids: CASSQQGARTEAFF. Here the CDR3 DNA reads TGTGCCAGCAGCCAGCAGGGGGCGCGTACTGAAGCTTTCTTT.

The V call is TRBV18, the J call TRBJ2-7; possibly TRBD2 for D (5 bases). CDR3 length: 13 residues. The germline gives CDR1 KGHSH, CDR2 LQKENI. V was cut by 5 bases and J by 4 bases, with 12 bases left in between. CDR3 nucleotides: TGTGCCAGCTCATCCGGACTGTTATACGAGCAGTACTTC. It specifies CASSSGLLYEQYF.

This clone was counted once. V is TRBV5-6 and J is TRBJ1-2, with TRBD1 matching 7 bases. Germline loops: CDR1 SGHDT, CDR2 YYEEEE. The length of the CDR3 is 15 residues. With V trimmed by 0 bases and J by 1 base, 3 bases remained unmatched. The CDR3 loop reads CASSLGGGLNYGYTF. The CDR3 coding sequence is TGTGCCAGCAGCTTGGGAGGGGGCCTTAACTATGGCTACACCTTC.

The chain carries TRBV5-1 and TRBJ2-7, with 9 bases that match TRBD2. Germline V gives CDR1 SGHRS, CDR2 YFSETQ. Trimming at V came to 4 bases and at J to 7 bases, leaving 9 bases not matched to a gene. This CDR3 has 14 residues. CDR3 protein: CASSEDSGGGEQYF. CDR3 sequence (DNA): TGCGCCAGCAGCGAGGATAGCGGGGGTGGGGAGCAGTACTTC.

This clone turned up a few times. The gene calls are TRBV3-1 (or the pseudogene TRBV3-2) and TRBJ1-5; possibly TRBD1 for D (5 bases). Germline V gene lookup returns CDR1 LGHDT and CDR2 YNNKEL (reference sequence). CDR3 length: 15 amino acids. V dropped 3 bases and J dropped 0 bases, with 9 bases sitting between them. The CDR3 region has the DNA TGTGCCAGCAGCCAGGGGGGGGTTAGCAATCAGCCCCAGCATTTT. Translating it yields CASSQGGVSNQPQHF.

V gene TRBV7-2 combines with J gene TRBJ2-3; TRBD2 might be the D (5 bases). This CDR3 has 14 amino acids. Germline-derived CDR1 and CDR2 are SGHTA and FQGNSA. V gave up 4 bases and J gave up 4 bases, with 12 bases separating them. CDR3 in amino acids: CASSYASSSDTQYF. The CDR3 DNA reads as TGTGCCAGCAGCTACGCTAGCAGCTCAGATACGCAGTATTTT.

This chain joins TRBV2 and TRBJ2-3; D is undetermined. The CDR3 consists of 14 residues. The V and J ends lost 10 bases and 3 bases respectively, with 17 bases between them. Germline CDR1 is SNHLY and CDR2 is FYNNEI. CDR3 amino acids: CATQLYLGTDTQYF. The CDR3 nucleotides read TGTGCCACCCAGTTATATCTCGGGACAGATACGCAGTATTTT.

The chain employs TRBV28 and TRBJ2-3; D is uncertain. CDR3 length equals 13 residues. V was cut by 7 bases and J by 1 base, with 9 bases left in between. From germline, CDR1 is MDHEN and CDR2 SYDVKM. This CDR3 is CASIKSGTDTQYF. As DNA, the CDR3 is TGTGCCAGCATAAAGAGCGGCACAGATACGCAGTATTTT.

The gene calls are TRBV28 and TRBJ1-2; 11 positions match TRBD1. After removal of 5 bases from V and 7 bases from J, the junction contained 6 bases not matched to a gene. From germline, CDR1 is MDHEN and CDR2 SYDVKM. The CDR3 has 14 residues. The CDR3 nucleotides are TGTGCCAGCAGTACCGGGACAGGGGGGTTTGGCTACACCTTC. Its translation: CASSTGTGGFGYTF.

The chain combines TRBV7-9 with TRBJ2-7; the D gene is possibly TRBD1 (6 bases). The CDR3 extends over 15 amino acids. Germline loops: CDR1 SEHNR, CDR2 FQNEAQ (reference sequence). V was shortened by 3 bases and J by 6 bases, with 18 bases between the two germline ends. The DNA for the CDR3 is TGTGCCAGCAGCTTTCTCGGGACACCCGAGGGCGAGCAGTACTTC. Amino acids: CASSFLGTPEGEQYF.

V and J are TRBV2 and TRBJ2-5; a possible D gene is TRBD1 (6 bases). The V and J ends lost 5 bases and 2 bases respectively, with 15 bases between them. Per the germline V gene, CDR1 is SNHLY and CDR2 is FYNNEI. The CDR3 has 15 amino acids. The CDR3 DNA reads TGTGCCAGCAGTTCGGGACAACTTGGACAAGAGACCCAGTACTTC. It translates to CASSSGQLGQETQYF.

This chain uses TRBV5-4 with TRBJ1-2, with TRBD1 identical over 10 bases. This CDR3 spans 13 amino acids. The V and J ends lost 6 bases and 7 bases, in that order; junction bases with no gene match: 6. Germline V gives CDR1 SGHNT, CDR2 YYREEE (reference sequence). Written as DNA, the CDR3 is TGTGCCAGCACCGGACAGGGGGGAGGTGGCTACACCTTC. Translation gives CASTGQGGGGYTF.

The chain recombines TRBV2 with TRBJ2-7; D is uncertain. Germline V gives CDR1 SNHLY, CDR2 FYNNEI. This CDR3 is built from 12 residues. Trimming removed 6 bases from V and 3 bases from J, with 9 bases in between. This CDR3 reads CASSVNSYEQYV. DNA of the CDR3: TGTGCCAGCAGCGTCAATAGCTACGAGCAGTACGTC.

This clone came up once. This rearrangement joins TRBV6-1 to TRBJ2-3; TRBD1 aligns across 7 bases. V lost 0 bases, J lost 6 bases, and 9 bases stayed unmatched. The CDR3 spans 16 residues. CDR1 and CDR2 from the germline V gene are MNHNS and SASEGT. The CDR3 DNA is TGTGCCAGCAGTGAAGCGCGGAGACAGGGCGGGGATACGCAGTATTTT. Its protein is CASSEARRQGGDTQYF.

This sequence joins TRBV11-2 and TRBJ2-7; perhaps TRBD2 as D (6 bases). The CDR3 extends over 13 amino acids. Germline V gene sequence: CDR1 SGHAT, CDR2 FQNNGV. V lost 0 bases and J 6 bases, leaving 9 bases between the germline ends. Here the CDR3 DNA reads TGTGCCAGCAGCTTAGAGGGACTGCTCGAGCAGTACGTC. Protein product: CASSLEGLLEQYV.

The chain links TRBV11-2 to TRBJ1-4, with 7 nucleotides matching TRBD1. This CDR3 has 14 amino acids. J lost 5 bases, V lost 5 bases, and 5 bases had no gene match. Germline assignment: CDR1 SGHAT and CDR2 FQNNGV. The CDR3 loop is CASSQGQSNEKLFF. DNA of the CDR3: TGTGCCAGCAGCCAGGGACAGTCCAATGAAAAACTGTTTTTT.

This chain joins TRBV10-3 and TRBJ2-7; no reliable D call. The germline gives CDR1 ENHRY, CDR2 SYGVKD. Trimming stripped 1 base from V and 3 bases from J, with 7 bases between. The length of the CDR3 is 13 residues. CDR3 in amino acids: CAISELNGYEQYF. The CDR3 DNA is TGTGCCATCAGTGAGTTAAACGGCTACGAGCAGTACTTC.

This chain connects TRBV5-1 to TRBJ2-1, with D possibly TRBD2 on 5 matching bases. Trimming took off 5 bases at V and 8 bases at J, with 20 bases between the two ends. Per germline, CDR1 SGHRS and CDR2 YFSETQ. The CDR3 runs 15 residues. The chain's CDR3 is CASRQKVTNGDEQFF. The CDR3 DNA reads as TGCGCCAGCAGACAAAAGGTGACCAACGGGGATGAGCAGTTCTTC.

In nucleotides, the CDR3 is TGTGCCAGCAGCTGGACTAACACTGAAGCTTTCTTT. Protein product: CASSWTNTEAFF. V gene TRBV5-6 combines with J gene TRBJ1-1; D uncertain. Germline V gene lookup returns CDR1 SGHDT and CDR2 YYEEEE. This CDR3 has 12 residues. V lost 3 bases to trimming and J lost 2 bases, with 5 bases between them.

This rearrangement joins TRBV28 to TRBJ2-1; 10 bases match TRBD2. Per germline, CDR1 MDHEN and CDR2 SYDVKM. The V segment lost 5 bases and the J segment 4 bases; nucleotides outside the gene matches: 5. This CDR3 is 15 amino acids long. DNA for the CDR3: TGTGCCAGCAGTAGCGGGGGGGCCGGATACAATGAGCAGTTCTTC. It codes for CASSSGGAGYNEQFF.

This clone was observed once. The rearrangement joins TRBV5-1 to TRBJ1-2; TRBD1 matches at 9 bases. The CDR3 is 16 residues long. CDR1 and CDR2 (germline): SGHRS, YFSETQ. The V gene end was trimmed by 5 bases and the J gene end by 6 bases; junction bases not matched to a gene: 14. Here the CDR3 reads CASSRSGTGSDHGYTF. CDR3 nucleotide sequence: TGCGCCAGCAGTAGGTCCGGGACAGGGTCTGATCATGGCTACACCTTC.

This clone appeared many times. This chain links TRBV5-1 with TRBJ1-1; D gene ambiguous. Germline V gives CDR1 SGHRS, CDR2 YFSETQ. The CDR3 is made up of 14 amino acids. The V end was cut by 3 bases, the J end by 3 bases, with 12 bases between. CDR3 bases: TGCGCCAGCAGCTCGTACGGGGAAGACACTGAAGCTTTCTTT. Translation: CASSSYGEDTEAFF.

The V and J genes are TRBV5-5 and TRBJ1-2; no clear D gene. The CDR3 contains 15 residues. Per the germline V gene, CDR1 is SGHKS and CDR2 is YYEKEE (reference sequence). V was shortened by 4 bases and J by 0 bases, with 13 bases between the two germline ends. CDR3: CASSTGLFSNYGYTF. The CDR3 DNA reads TGTGCCAGCAGCACCGGACTCTTTTCTAACTATGGCTACACCTTC.

The rearrangement uses TRBV6-5 and TRBJ1-2, with 10 bases lining up with TRBD1. With 8 bases clipped from V and 6 bases from J, the junction kept 9 bases outside the gene matches. This CDR3 is 14 amino acids long. Germline lookup yields CDR1 MNHEY and CDR2 SVGAGI. The DNA for the CDR3 is TGTGCCAGCTCTAGGGGGACAGGGGATGATGGCTACACCTTC. This sequence encodes CASSRGTGDDGYTF.

The V call is TRBV7-8, the J call TRBJ2-1, with 10 bases lining up with TRBD1. The length of the CDR3 is 14 residues. With V trimmed by 4 bases and J by 7 bases, 4 bases remained unmatched. Germline CDR1 is SGHVS and CDR2 is FQNEAQ. The CDR3 loop is CASSSDRGPNEQFF. CDR3 nucleotide sequence: TGTGCCAGCAGCTCTGACAGGGGGCCTAATGAGCAGTTCTTC.

The chain recombines TRBV27 with TRBJ2-3; D may be TRBD2 (5 bases). This CDR3 has 13 amino acids. Germline values: CDR1 MNHEY, CDR2 SMNVEV (reference sequence). V was trimmed by 2 bases and J by 5 bases, leaving 8 bases between them. In nucleotides, the CDR3 is TGTGCCAGCAGTTTACTGGGAGTAGATACGCAGTATTTT. Amino acids: CASSLLGVDTQYF.

The chain joins TRBV5-4 to TRBJ1-2, with D hard to call. The CDR3 extends over 13 amino acids. The V gene lost 4 bases and the J gene lost 5 bases, with 12 bases spanning the gap. Germline CDR1 SGHNT, CDR2 YYREEE (reference sequence). CDR3 DNA sequence: TGTGCCAGCAGCGATCGGGGTGGATATGGCTACACCTTC. Its protein product is CASSDRGGYGYTF.

This chain uses TRBV28 with TRBJ1-5; D gene unclear. Trimming shortened V by 2 bases and J by 4 bases, and 15 bases separated the two germline ends. The CDR3 spans 16 residues. Germline-derived CDR1 and CDR2 are MDHEN and SYDVKM. The CDR3 protein is CASSLTGREVNQPQHF. The CDR3 bases are TGTGCCAGCAGTTTAACTGGCCGAGAGGTGAATCAGCCCCAGCATTTT.

The rearrangement links TRBV28 to TRBJ2-7; TRBD1 is a possible D gene (5 bases). Trimming removed 10 bases at V and 7 bases at J, with 23 bases between. The germline V gene has CDR1 MDHEN and CDR2 SYDVKM. CDR3 length: 14 residues. The CDR3 nucleotides are TGTGCCACCAGGGATCGCTTCACAGCCCGTGAGCAGTACGTC. Protein: CATRDRFTAREQYV.